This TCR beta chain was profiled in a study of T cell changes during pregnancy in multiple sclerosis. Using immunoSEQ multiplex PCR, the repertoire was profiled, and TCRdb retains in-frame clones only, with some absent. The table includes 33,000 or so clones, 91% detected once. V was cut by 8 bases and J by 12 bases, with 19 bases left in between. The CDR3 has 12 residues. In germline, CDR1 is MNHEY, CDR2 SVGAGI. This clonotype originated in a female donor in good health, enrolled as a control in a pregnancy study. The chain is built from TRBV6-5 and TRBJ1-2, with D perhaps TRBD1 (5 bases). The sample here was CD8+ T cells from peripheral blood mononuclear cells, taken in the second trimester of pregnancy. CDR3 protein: CASLGAAEGHTF. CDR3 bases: TGTGCCAGCCTAGGGGCCGCGGAAGGCCACACCTTC.